The entry below describes one T cell receptor (beta chain). Antigen: not known. A multiplex PCR was run with 60 Vbeta primers and 13 Jbeta primers. Sequencing was performed with immunoSEQ multiplex PCR; in TCRdb, only in-frame clones are kept and a portion is missing. The top ten hold 3.8% of the sample, which has 150,000 to 200,000 clones, about 84% seen once. This entry comes from a study of cytomegalovirus exposure and HLA in healthy donors. General study findings and limits: Cytomegalovirus association was assigned to about 150 TCR beta chains.

This clonotype was obtained from a man in his forties or fifties in good health and CMV-seronegative. Specimen: PBMCs.

The CDR3 DNA reads TGTGCCAGCAGCCTAGAGGGCAGGGGGCGAAACGGGGAGCTGTTTTTT. Translation gives CASSLEGRGRNGELFF. The chain uses TRBV7-2 and TRBJ2-2; 8 bases align to TRBD1. The CDR3 loop spans 16 amino acids. The germline CDR1 and CDR2 sequences are SGHTA and FQGNSA. Trimming took 5 bases from V and 7 from J; bases not matched to a gene: 12.